This TCR beta chain was profiled in a study of CD8 T cells in ankylosing spondylitis. Study findings and constraints: Ankylosing spondylitis blood seemed to carry a telltale TCR beta motif made of about 8 highly homologous variants.

TCRdb reanalysed the 5' RACE reads using MiXCR and keeps one entry per CDR3 protein. The sample has more than 25,000 distinct CDR3 sequences; less than 5.5% are singletons. There are many counts of this clonotype. As yet, its antigen is unknown. The CDR3 extends over 14 amino acids. With 3 bases removed from V and 4 bases from J, the gap between germline ends came to 11 bases. CDR1 is SGDLS and CDR2 is YYNGEE in the germline V gene. This receptor was obtained from a female donor with ankylosing spondylitis or in good health (not recorded which). This chain links TRBV9 with TRBJ1-5; D perhaps matches TRBD1 (5 bases). The sample consisted of blood, either unsorted or a sorted T cell fraction (not recorded which). The DNA for the CDR3 is TGTGCCAGCAGCGAACGGGGGAATAATCAGCCCCAGCATTTT. It yields the protein CASSERGNNQPQHF.